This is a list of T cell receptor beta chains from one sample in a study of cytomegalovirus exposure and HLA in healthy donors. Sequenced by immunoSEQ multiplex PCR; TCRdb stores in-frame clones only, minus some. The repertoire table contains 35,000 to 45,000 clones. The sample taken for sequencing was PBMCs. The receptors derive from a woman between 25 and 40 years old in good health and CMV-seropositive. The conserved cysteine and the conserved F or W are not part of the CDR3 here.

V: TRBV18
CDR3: ASSPQGGAASEQY

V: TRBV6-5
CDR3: ASRNHQGWDEKLF

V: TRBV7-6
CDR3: ASRQGLTQNYEQY

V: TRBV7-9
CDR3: ASSLYTGGDTDTQY

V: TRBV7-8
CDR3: ASSPGWVNEKLF

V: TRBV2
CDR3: ASGSGGAKSYEQY

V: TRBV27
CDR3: ASSLSGGNQPQH

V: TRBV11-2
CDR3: ASSPSSPNSYEQY

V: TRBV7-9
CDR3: ASSLPGQPYQETQY

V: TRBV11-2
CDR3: ASSPLGAGDDYEQY

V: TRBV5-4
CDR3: ASSLLGGGGTDTQY

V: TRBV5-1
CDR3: ATPPGLAGGTSSTDTQY

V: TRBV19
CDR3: ATTATGDEQF

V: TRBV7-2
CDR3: ASSPSTSGGRNEQF

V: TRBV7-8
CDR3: ASSLPGGDTEAF

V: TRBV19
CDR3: ASSIIQNTDTQY

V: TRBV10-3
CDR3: ATARTGEDQPQH

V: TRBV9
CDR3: ASSPQGRGPSYEQY

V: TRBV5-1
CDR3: ASSVTGQGIHEQY

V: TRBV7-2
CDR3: ASSQQSGGNTEAF

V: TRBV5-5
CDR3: ASSLAPGLGRGPLH

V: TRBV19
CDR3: ASSMGQLNYGYT

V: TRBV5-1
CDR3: ASSFAQGTGELF

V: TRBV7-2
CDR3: ASSLGRASDNEQF

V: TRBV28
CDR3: ASSSPGLAGTTDTQY

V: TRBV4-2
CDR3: ASSWYRGYEQY

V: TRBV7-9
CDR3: ASSLQGANEAF

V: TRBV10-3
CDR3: AISESGQGSYT

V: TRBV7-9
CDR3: ASSPVDRNEKLF

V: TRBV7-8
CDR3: ASSLGRSSGANVLT

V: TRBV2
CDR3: ASSDGRGASNNQPQH

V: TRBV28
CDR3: ASSTYRDLLYGYT

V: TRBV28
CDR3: ASSPLYEQY

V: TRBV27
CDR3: ASRLTAIYGYT

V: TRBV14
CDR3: ASSPQGAGANVLT

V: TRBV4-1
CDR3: ASSPSGGDEQF

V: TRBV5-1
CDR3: ASNLGTGTGNQETQY

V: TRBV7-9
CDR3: ASSWDRVAGQPQH

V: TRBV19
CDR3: ASSIGLAGDEQF

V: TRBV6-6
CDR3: ASSRRGTGRLDEQF

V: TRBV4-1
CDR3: ASSPRGGDSNQPQH

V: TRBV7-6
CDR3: ASSLEWEGTYTEAF

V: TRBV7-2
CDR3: ASSLNPNTGELF

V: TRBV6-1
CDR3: ASSEDRPWETQY

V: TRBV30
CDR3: AWSRTEAF

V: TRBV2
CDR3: ASRRYSNQPQH

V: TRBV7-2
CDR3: ASSLTGQGVGGYEQY

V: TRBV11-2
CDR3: ASSMRTEMNTEAF

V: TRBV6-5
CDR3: ASSRGRTNYGYT

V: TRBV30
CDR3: AWSRGQGCT

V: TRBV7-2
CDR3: ASSLYPPTGFNQPQH

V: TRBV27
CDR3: ASRPDRAYNSPLH

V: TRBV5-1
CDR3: ASSPTGGAWYGYT

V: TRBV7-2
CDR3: ASSSLAGGRNEQF

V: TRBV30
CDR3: AWSRTVNTEAF

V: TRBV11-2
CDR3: ASSSLQGPGTEAF

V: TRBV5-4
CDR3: ASSTQRDITDTQY